A selection of T cell receptor beta chains follows, all from one sample in a study of blood T cell repertoires in COVID-19. Profiled with immunoSEQ multiplex PCR; TCRdb holds only in-frame clones, not every one. The table includes about 140,000 clones, 82% detected once. What was sequenced was peripheral blood. These receptors originate from a woman aged 80 or older with acute or convalescent COVID-19. Each CDR3 is given with its conserved first and last residue. D genes are given only for firm matches. Rows give clone size only sometimes, using once, few, many, or a class for an expanded clone.

abundance	d_gene	v_gene	j_gene	CDR3aa	CDR3nt
NA	NA	TRBV10-2	TRBJ1-5	CASSETGNQPQHF	TGCGCCAGCAGTGAGACAGGGAATCAGCCCCAGCATTTT
once	NA	TRBV5-1	TRBJ2-1	CASSLGGATSYNEQFF	TGCGCCAGCAGCCTCGGCGGGGCCACCTCCTACAATGAGCAGTTCTTC
NA	NA	TRBV24-1	TRBJ1-2	CATSDLDSTNYGYTF	TGTGCCACCAGTGATTTGGACAGTACTAACTATGGCTACACCTTC
NA	TRBD2	TRBV11-2	TRBJ2-2	CATPLNGLAGTGELFF	TGTGCCACCCCCCTCAACGGACTAGCGGGGACCGGGGAGCTGTTTTTT
NA	NA	TRBV28	TRBJ2-4	CASSLTPRAKNIQYF	TGTGCCAGCAGCCTCACTCCCCGGGCCAAAAACATTCAGTACTTC
NA	NA	TRBV5-6	TRBJ2-3	CASSPIQGGSQYF	TGTGCCAGCAGCCCCATACAGGGCGGGTCGCAGTATTTT
once	NA	TRBV19	TRBJ2-1	CASSPPGDYNEQFF	TGTGCCAGTAGTCCCCCGGGAGACTACAATGAGCAGTTCTTC
NA	NA	TRBV2	TRBJ1-1	CASSPPGRGTEAFF	TGTGCCAGCAGTCCCCCTGGTCGGGGCACTGAAGCTTTCTTT
NA	NA	TRBV5-1	TRBJ1-3	CASSLPVGSGNTIYF	TGCGCCAGCAGCTTGCCGGTCGGCTCTGGAAACACCATATATTTT
NA	TRBD2	TRBV9	TRBJ2-7	CASSPMAGVIPYEQYF	TGTGCCAGCAGCCCCATGGCGGGAGTGATCCCCTACGAGCAGTACTTC
few	NA	TRBV19	TRBJ1-3	CASRSDGGSGNTIYF	TGTGCCAGTAGATCAGACGGGGGATCTGGAAACACCATATATTTT
NA	NA	TRBV23-1	TRBJ1-5	CASSHPDCAGAQPQHF	TGCGCCAGCAGTCACCCCGATTGTGCAGGGGCACAGCCCCAGCATTTT
NA	NA	TRBV12-3/TRBV12-4	TRBJ1-3	CASSPTGGNTIYF	TGTGCCAGCAGTCCGACAGGCGGAAACACCATATATTTT
once	NA	TRBV28	TRBJ2-1	CASSLYVGVINSYNEQFF	TGTGCCAGCAGTTTGTATGTCGGGGTGATAAACTCCTACAATGAGCAGTTCTTC
NA	TRBD2	TRBV2	TRBJ2-5	CASRAQGGETQYF	TGTGCCAGCAGAGCCCAGGGAGGGGAGACCCAGTACTTC
NA	TRBD1	TRBV24-1	TRBJ2-1	CATSDPWEGGDEQFF	TGTGCCACCAGTGATCCTTGGGAAGGGGGCGATGAGCAGTTCTTC
NA	TRBD1	TRBV15	TRBJ2-1	CATSSGTGGPYNEQFF	TGTGCCACCAGCTCCGGGACAGGGGGCCCCTACAATGAGCAGTTCTTC
few	NA	TRBV5-5	TRBJ1-1	CASSLQGMNTEAFF	TGTGCCAGCAGCTTACAGGGTATGAACACTGAAGCTTTCTTT
NA	TRBD1	TRBV9	TRBJ2-3	CASSLGTGASFVRSTDTQYF	TGTGCCAGCAGCCTAGGGACAGGGGCGTCTTTTGTTAGGAGCACAGATACGCAGTATTTT
NA	NA	TRBV7-9	TRBJ2-5	CASSGPRDQETQYF	TGTGCCAGCAGCGGACCCAGGGATCAAGAGACCCAGTACTTC
NA	TRBD2	TRBV5-1	TRBJ2-1	CASSWRGGPSYNEQFF	TGCGCCAGCAGCTGGCGGGGAGGGCCCTCCTACAATGAGCAGTTCTTC
NA	TRBD1	TRBV27	TRBJ1-6	CASSLSVGTAYNSPLHF	TGTGCCAGCAGTTTATCCGTAGGGACAGCCTATAATTCACCCCTCCACTTT
NA	NA	TRBV4-2	TRBJ2-7	CASSQWGSGDWSYEQYF	TGTGCCAGCAGCCAATGGGGCTCAGGGGATTGGTCCTACGAGCAGTACTTC
NA	TRBD1	TRBV27	TRBJ1-2	CASSPRTGVGYGYTF	TGTGCCAGCAGTCCGAGGACAGGGGTTGGCTATGGCTACACCTTC
NA	TRBD1	TRBV6-5	TRBJ2-5	CASTWTGWETQYF	TGTGCCAGCACCTGGACAGGGTGGGAGACCCAGTACTTC
NA	NA	TRBV11-2	TRBJ2-7	CASSLYLSEQYF	TGTGCCAGCAGCTTATATCTGTCCGAGCAGTACTTC
NA	NA	TRBV5-1	TRBJ2-3	CASSAGRAGTDTQYF	TGCGCCAGCAGCGCGGGAAGGGCGGGGACAGATACGCAGTATTTT
NA	TRBD1	TRBV3-1/TRBV3-2	TRBJ2-4	CASSQLRGQGDIQYF	TGTGCCAGCAGCCAATTAAGAGGACAGGGAGACATTCAGTACTTC
NA	TRBD1	TRBV27	TRBJ1-1	CASSATGGNTEAFF	TGTGCCAGCAGTGCGACAGGGGGGAACACTGAAGCTTTCTTT
NA	NA	TRBV5-1	TRBJ2-6	CASSFELRSGANVLTF	TGCGCCAGCAGCTTCGAACTCCGGTCGGGGGCCAACGTCCTGACTTTC
NA	TRBD1	TRBV28	TRBJ1-2	CASTQGADYGYTF	TGTGCCAGCACCCAGGGGGCAGACTATGGCTACACCTTC
few	NA	TRBV2	TRBJ1-5	CASSESPNQPQHF	TGTGCCAGCAGTGAGAGTCCGAATCAGCCCCAGCATTTT
NA	NA	TRBV5-1	TRBJ2-6	CASSLDSSGANVLTF	TGCGCCAGCAGCTTGGACAGCTCTGGGGCCAACGTCCTGACTTTC
NA	NA	TRBV21-1	TRBJ1-3	CASSKRGSPGSRAVCRLENTIYF	TGTGCCAGCAGCAAAAGGGGGTCACCCGGCAGCAGAGCCGTCTGCCGGCTGGAAAACACCATATATTTT
NA	NA	TRBV27	TRBJ1-5	CASSAGRVNQPQHF	TGTGCCAGCAGTGCAGGGAGGGTGAATCAGCCCCAGCATTTT
NA	NA	TRBV28	TRBJ2-7	CASSLWGPVGHDEQYF	TGTGCCAGCAGTTTATGGGGCCCTGTCGGACATGACGAGCAGTACTTC
NA	NA	TRBV7-9	TRBJ1-4	CASGAMGGVNEKLFF	TGTGCCAGCGGCGCTATGGGGGGAGTTAATGAAAAACTATTTTTT
NA	TRBD1	TRBV28	TRBJ1-2	CASSPTGISYGYTF	TGTGCCAGCAGCCCGACAGGGATTAGCTATGGCTACACCTTC
NA	NA	TRBV20-1	TRBJ1-2	CSAKYIYGYTF	TGCAGTGCCAAATACATCTATGGCTACACCTTC
NA	TRBD2	TRBV28	TRBJ2-2	CASSFRTSVNGPGTGELFF	TGTGCCAGCAGTTTTAGGACTAGCGTTAACGGCCCGGGCACCGGGGAGCTGTTTTTT
NA	TRBD1	TRBV5-1	TRBJ1-2	CASSFRDRGLNGYTF	TGCGCCAGCAGCTTCCGGGACAGGGGGCTGAATGGCTACACCTTC
NA	NA	TRBV5-6	TRBJ2-1	CASSLPSLVGQFF	TGTGCCAGCAGCTTGCCCTCTCTGGTCGGGCAGTTCTTC
NA	NA	TRBV9	TRBJ2-2	CASSSDSLYGELFF	TGTGCCAGCAGCTCAGACAGTTTATACGGGGAGCTGTTTTTT
NA	TRBD1	TRBV5-4	TRBJ1-2	CASRLGGGNYGYTF	TGTGCCAGCAGGTTAGGAGGGGGCAACTATGGCTACACCTTC
NA	NA	TRBV6-2/TRBV6-3	TRBJ1-2	CASSPGWDGYTF	TGTGCCAGCAGTCCAGGGTGGGATGGCTACACCTTC
NA	TRBD1	TRBV5-1	TRBJ2-5	CASSSGQVQETQYF	TGCGCCAGCAGCTCCGGACAGGTGCAAGAGACCCAGTACTTC
NA	TRBD1	TRBV11-1	TRBJ2-7	CASSPGQGFRGEQYF	TGTGCCAGCAGTCCGGGACAGGGCTTTCGCGGCGAGCAGTACTTC
NA	NA	TRBV19	TRBJ1-1	CATQLNTEAFF	TGTGCCACTCAGTTGAACACTGAAGCTTTCTTT
once	NA	TRBV25-1	TRBJ2-5	CASSASPGTRETQYF	TGTGCCAGCAGTGCCTCTCCGGGGACAAGAGAGACCCAGTACTTC
NA	NA	TRBV5-8	TRBJ1-3	CASSLGSGALGTIYF	TGTGCCAGCAGCTTGGGCTCAGGGGCGTTGGGCACCATATATTTT
NA	TRBD1	TRBV7-9	TRBJ1-2	CASSGSDRAPYGYTF	TGTGCCAGCAGCGGATCGGACAGGGCGCCCTATGGCTACACCTTC
NA	TRBD1	TRBV5-1	TRBJ2-2	CASSNGQGYNTGELFF	TGCGCCAGCAGCAACGGACAGGGGTACAACACCGGGGAGCTGTTTTTT
NA	TRBD1	TRBV28	TRBJ2-6	CASSLGAGQGILSSGANVLTF	TGTGCCAGCAGTTTAGGGGCGGGACAGGGGATCCTCAGCTCTGGGGCCAACGTCCTGACTTTC
NA	NA	TRBV10-3	TRBJ1-3	CAISAGSLNTGNTIYF	TGTGCCATCAGTGCGGGTTCCCTTAATACTGGAAACACCATATATTTT
NA	NA	TRBV27	TRBJ1-2	CASSFSGYGYTF	TGTGCCAGCAGCTTTAGCGGCTATGGCTACACCTTC
NA	NA	TRBV2	TRBJ1-1	CASSEDRNTEAFF	TGTGCCAGCAGTGAAGACAGGAACACTGAAGCTTTCTTT